This T cell receptor (beta chain) was profiled in a study of shared clonotypes between healthy human individuals. Comments on this clone: What it binds is unknown.

This CDR3 comprises 12 residues. With V trimmed by 1 base and J by 14 bases, 7 bases remained unmatched. Germline-derived CDR1 and CDR2 are SGHDN and FVKESK. Study-wide findings and caveats: Among donors, clonotype sharing was expected to be affected by sequencing depth.

Unsorted PBMC DNA was sequenced on ten immunoSEQ deep assay plates. Clones were sequenced by immunoSEQ multiplex PCR, and TCRdb holds only the in-frame ones, with some missing. Of 400,000 to 500,000 clones in the sample, around 80% were seen once. This chain uses TRBV14 with TRBJ1-2; the match to TRBD1 covers 7 bases. Sequenced sample: PBMCs. The sequence derives from a woman between 40 and 50 years old in good health. Some clones in this sample may be carry-over from other donors' samples. In nucleotides, the CDR3 is TGTGCCAGCAGCCAAGTGAGACAGGGAAGAACCTTC. As protein: CASSQVRQGRTF.